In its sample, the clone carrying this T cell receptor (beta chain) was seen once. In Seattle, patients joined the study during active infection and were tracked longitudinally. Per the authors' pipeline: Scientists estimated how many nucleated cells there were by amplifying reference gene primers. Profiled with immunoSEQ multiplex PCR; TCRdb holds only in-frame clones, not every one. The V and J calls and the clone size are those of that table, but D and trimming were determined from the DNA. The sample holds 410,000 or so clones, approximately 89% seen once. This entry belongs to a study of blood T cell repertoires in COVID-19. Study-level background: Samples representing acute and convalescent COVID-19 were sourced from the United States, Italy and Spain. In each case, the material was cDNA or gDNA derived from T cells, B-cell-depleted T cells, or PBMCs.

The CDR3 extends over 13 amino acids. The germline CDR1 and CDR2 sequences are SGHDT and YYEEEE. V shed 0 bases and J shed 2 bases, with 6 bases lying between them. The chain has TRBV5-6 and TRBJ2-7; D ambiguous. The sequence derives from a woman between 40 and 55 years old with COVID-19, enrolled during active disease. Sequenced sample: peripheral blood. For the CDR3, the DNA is TGTGCCAGCAGCTTGGGGCCTGCCTACGAGCAGTACTTC. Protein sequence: CASSLGPAYEQYF.